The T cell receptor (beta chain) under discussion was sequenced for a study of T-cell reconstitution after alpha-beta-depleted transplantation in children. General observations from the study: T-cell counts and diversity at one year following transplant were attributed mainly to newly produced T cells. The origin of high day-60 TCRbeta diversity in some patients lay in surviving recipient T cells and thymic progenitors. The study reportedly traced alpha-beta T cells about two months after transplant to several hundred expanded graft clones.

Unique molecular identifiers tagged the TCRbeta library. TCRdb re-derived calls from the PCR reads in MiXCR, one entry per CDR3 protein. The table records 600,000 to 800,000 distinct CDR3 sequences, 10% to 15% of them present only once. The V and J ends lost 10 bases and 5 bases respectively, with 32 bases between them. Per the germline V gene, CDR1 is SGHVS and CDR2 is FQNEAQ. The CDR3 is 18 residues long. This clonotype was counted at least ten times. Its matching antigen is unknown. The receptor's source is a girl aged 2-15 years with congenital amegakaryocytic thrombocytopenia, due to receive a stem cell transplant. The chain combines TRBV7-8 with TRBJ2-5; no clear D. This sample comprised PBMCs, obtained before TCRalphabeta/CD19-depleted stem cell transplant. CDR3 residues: CATNSPPQYLKEDETQYF. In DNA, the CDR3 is TGTGCCACCAACTCCCCCCCTCAGTATCTAAAAGAGGATGAGACCCAGTACTTC.